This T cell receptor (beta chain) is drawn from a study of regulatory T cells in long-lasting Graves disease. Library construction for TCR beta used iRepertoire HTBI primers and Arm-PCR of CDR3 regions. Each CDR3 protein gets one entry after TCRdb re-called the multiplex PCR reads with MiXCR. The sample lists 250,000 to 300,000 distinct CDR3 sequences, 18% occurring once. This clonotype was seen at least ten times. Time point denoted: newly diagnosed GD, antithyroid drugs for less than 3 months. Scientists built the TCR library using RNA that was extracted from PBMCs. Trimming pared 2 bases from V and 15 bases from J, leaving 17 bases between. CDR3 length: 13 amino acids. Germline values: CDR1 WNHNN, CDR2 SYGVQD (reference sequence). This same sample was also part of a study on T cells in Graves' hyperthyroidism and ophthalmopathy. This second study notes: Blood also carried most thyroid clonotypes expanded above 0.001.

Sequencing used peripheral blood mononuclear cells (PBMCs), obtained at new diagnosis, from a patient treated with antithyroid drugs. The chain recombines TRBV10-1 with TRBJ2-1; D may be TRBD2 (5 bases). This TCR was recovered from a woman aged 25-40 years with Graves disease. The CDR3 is CASSEQGSGSRFF. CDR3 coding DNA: TGCGCCAGCAGTGAGCAAGGCTCGGGGTCACGGTTCTTC.